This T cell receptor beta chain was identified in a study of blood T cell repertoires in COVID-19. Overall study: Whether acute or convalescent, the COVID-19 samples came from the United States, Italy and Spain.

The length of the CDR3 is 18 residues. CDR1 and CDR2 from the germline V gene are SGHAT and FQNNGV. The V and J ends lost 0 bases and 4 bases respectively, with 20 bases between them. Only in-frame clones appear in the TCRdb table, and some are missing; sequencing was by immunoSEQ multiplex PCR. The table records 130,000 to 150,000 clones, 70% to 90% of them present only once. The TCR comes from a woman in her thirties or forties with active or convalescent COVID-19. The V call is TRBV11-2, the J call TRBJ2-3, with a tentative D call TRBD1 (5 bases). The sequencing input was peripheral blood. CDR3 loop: CASSLDHRRQPIADTQYF. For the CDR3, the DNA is TGTGCCAGCAGCTTAGATCATCGCCGACAGCCCATCGCAGATACGCAGTATTTT.